The source of this T cell receptor (beta chain) is a study of OX40 agonist ivuxolimab in advanced cancers. Study-wide background: Those enrolled were 82.7% male, with a mean age of roughly 60 years and ages from about 20 to 85. Notes on the study in general: Both CD4+ and CD8+ T cell populations in blood had undergone clonal expansion by week 6 at 0.1 to 3.0 mg/kg. Among the lowest levels of clonal expansion were found in partial responders at 0.1-3.0 mg/kg.

Anyone with autoimmune disease history or systemic immunosuppression was excluded. The CDR3 has 12 amino acids. Between the trimmed V and J ends, which lost 3 bases and 8 bases, there was a span of 10 bases. In germline, CDR1 is MGHRA, CDR2 YSYEKL. This clone has a handful of counts. Its target is unknown. Repertoires were generated with immunoSEQ multiplex PCR, while TCRdb's copy carries only in-frame clones and drops some. The sample gives around 61,000 clones, around four fifths of which show up once; about 2.3% is in the top ten. The receptor was derived from an adult with an advanced solid tumor such as melanoma, head and neck, liver or kidney cancer. This chain joins TRBV4-1 and TRBJ1-2; no definite D call. This sample comprised CD4+ or CD8+ T cells sorted from blood, obtained in a trial of the OX40 agonist ivuxolimab. The CDR3 loop reads CASSHQQRGYTF. CDR3 nucleotides: TGCGCCAGCAGCCACCAACAAAGGGGCTACACCTTC.